This T cell receptor (beta chain) was sequenced for a study of T cell repertoires in cytomegalovirus infection. Regarding the study as a whole: Predominance within the ex vivo response was attributable to HLA-C-restricted CMV-specific TCR beta clonotypes.

From germline, CDR1 is MNHNS and CDR2 SASEGT. The CDR3 has 14 residues. V was pared by 5 bases and J by 7 bases, with 15 bases between. This clonotype was seen ten or more times. The antigen is not known. MiXCR, applied by TCRdb to the reads, yields one record per CDR3 protein. This table holds around 750,000 distinct CDR3 sequences, around a third found once. Sequenced material: cultured CD8+ T cells from PBMCs, taken from culture after CMV antigen stimulation. The chain is built from TRBV6-1 and TRBJ2-1; D uncertain. The source of this sequence is a human donor in good health (CMV status not recorded). Some clones in this sample may be carry-over from other donors' samples. CDR3 protein: CASSFRSLENEQFF. CDR3 coding DNA: TGTGCCAGCAGTTTCAGGAGTTTAGAAAATGAGCAGTTCTTC.